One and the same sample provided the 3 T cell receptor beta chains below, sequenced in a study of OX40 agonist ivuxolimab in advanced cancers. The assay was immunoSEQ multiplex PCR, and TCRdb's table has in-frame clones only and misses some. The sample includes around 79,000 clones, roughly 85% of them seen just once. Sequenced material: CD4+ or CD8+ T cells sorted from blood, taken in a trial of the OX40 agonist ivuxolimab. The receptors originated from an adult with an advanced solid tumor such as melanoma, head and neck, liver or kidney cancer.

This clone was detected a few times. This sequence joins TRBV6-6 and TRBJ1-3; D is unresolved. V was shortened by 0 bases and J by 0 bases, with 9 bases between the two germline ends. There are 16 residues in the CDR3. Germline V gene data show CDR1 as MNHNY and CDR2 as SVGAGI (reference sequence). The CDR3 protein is CASSYSNSRSGNTIYF. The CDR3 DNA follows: TGTGCCAGCAGTTACTCGAATAGCCGCTCTGGAAACACCATATATTTT.

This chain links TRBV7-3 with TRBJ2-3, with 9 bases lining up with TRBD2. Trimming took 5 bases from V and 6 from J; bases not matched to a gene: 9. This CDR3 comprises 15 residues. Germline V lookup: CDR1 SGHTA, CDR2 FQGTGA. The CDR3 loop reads CASSPMTSGMDTQYF. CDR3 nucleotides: TGTGCCAGCAGCCCCATGACTAGCGGTATGGATACGCAGTATTTT.

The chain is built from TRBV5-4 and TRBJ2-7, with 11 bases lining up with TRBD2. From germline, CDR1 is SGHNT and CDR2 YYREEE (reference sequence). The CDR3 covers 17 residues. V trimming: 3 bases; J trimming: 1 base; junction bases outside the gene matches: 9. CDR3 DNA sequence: TGTGCCAGCAGCTCGGGAATAGCGGGGGGGAGATCCTACGAGCAGTACTTC. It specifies CASSSGIAGGRSYEQYF.